This T cell receptor beta chain was sequenced in a study of early T cells in non-severe SARS-CoV-2 infection. About the research overall: Unsorted whole blood bulk RNA was sequenced, with unpaired chains.

Unique molecular identifiers were added to individual cDNA molecules. Using its own MiXCR run on the 5' RACE reads, TCRdb lists one record per CDR3 protein. The sample holds 50,000 to 70,000 distinct CDR3 sequences, around 8.9% seen once. The CDR3 is made up of 14 amino acids. The germline V gene encodes CDR1 SGHTA and CDR2 FQGNSA. Trimming at V came to 2 bases and at J to 3 bases, leaving 3 bases not matched to a gene. The sample holds many counts of this clonotype. The sample comprised whole blood. This chain joins TRBV7-2 and TRBJ2-7, with 8 bases fitting TRBD1. The receptor was derived from an adult who was a healthcare worker with PCR-confirmed SARS-CoV-2 infection or an uninfected control (not recorded which). CDR3 amino acids: CASSLRGQGYEQYF. CDR3 nucleotides: TGTGCCAGCAGCTTACGTGGACAGGGCTACGAGCAGTACTTC.